The next 17 T cell receptor beta chains were all read from a single sample in a study of blood T cells in healthy people across ages. A second PCR, run for 7 to 11 cycles, used a sample-barcoded 5' primer plus a J-beta primer mix. From the 5' RACE reads, TCRdb called clonotypes with MiXCR, one entry per CDR3 protein. Of hundreds of thousands of distinct CDR3 sequences listed, about 34% are singletons. What was sequenced was blood. These receptors came from a woman of 80 years or more in good health.

This chain connects TRBV20-1 to TRBJ1-2; D uncertain. The germline V gene has CDR1 DFQATT and CDR2 SNEGSKA (reference sequence). V was cut by 0 bases and J by 4 bases, with 12 bases left in between. This CDR3 contains 14 residues. The CDR3 here is CSARDPRAVYGYTF. In DNA form, the CDR3 reads TGCAGTGCTAGAGATCCTCGGGCAGTCTATGGCTACACCTTC.

About this clonotype: With a much larger clone just one base away, this may be a read error. The genes are TRBV7-2 and TRBJ1-2, with D hard to call. Trimming took 3 bases from V and 10 from J, leaving 12 bases between them. Germline CDR1 and CDR2: SGHTA and FQGNSA. This CDR3 has 12 residues. In nucleotides, the CDR3 is TGTGCCAGCAGCTTTTATGGGGATTTCTACACCTTC. Its protein is CASSFYGDFYTF.

The V gene is TRBV2, the J gene TRBJ1-1; a weak D match, TRBD1 (6 bases). Germline V CDR1 and CDR2: SNHLY, FYNNEI. V shed 5 bases and J shed 3 bases, with 13 bases lying between them. The CDR3 runs 14 residues. The CDR3 DNA follows: TGTGCCAGCAGTTTGGACAGACCTCACACTGAAGCTTTCTTT. Translation gives CASSLDRPHTEAFF.

V usage is TRBV2 and J usage is TRBJ2-5, with D perhaps matching TRBD1 (6 bases). Trimming took off 1 base at V and 5 bases at J, with 11 bases between the two ends. Germline loops: CDR1 SNHLY, CDR2 FYNNEI. CDR3 size: 14 residues. The DNA of the CDR3 is TGTGCCAGCAGTGAAGGGGACAAAAGGGAGACCCAGTACTTC. Protein sequence: CASSEGDKRETQYF.

This chain joins TRBV7-3 and TRBJ2-1; 7 positions agree with TRBD1. Germline CDR1 is SGHTA and CDR2 is FQGTGA. With 0 bases clipped from V and 3 bases from J, the junction kept 11 bases outside the gene matches. There are 18 residues in the CDR3. The CDR3 region has the DNA TGTGCCAGCAGCTTAACGGCTGATAGACAGGGAGTCTACAATGAGCAGTTCTTC. It codes for CASSLTADRQGVYNEQFF.

Comment on this clonotype: A much larger clonotype is one base distant, so this may be a read error. V and J are TRBV7-2 and TRBJ2-7; 7 nucleotides align to TRBD1. The end of the DNA is better explained by TRBJ2-5, so the J call may be wrong. The CDR3 loop spans 16 amino acids. The germline V gene encodes CDR1 SGHTA and CDR2 FQGNSA. The CDR3 coding sequence is TGTGCCAGCGGCTATGGGGTGACAGGGCTTCTAGAGACCCAGTACTTC. The encoded protein is CASGYGVTGLLETQYF.

The V call is TRBV12-3 or TRBV12-4, the J call TRBJ1-1; 9 bases are a match to TRBD1. The CDR3 runs to 16 residues. V dropped 6 bases and J dropped 7; count of bases not matched to a gene: 15. The CDR3 DNA is TGTGCCAGCAGCCAATCCACAGGGGGCGCACCGTTTGAAGCTTTCTTT. This translates into CASSQSTGGAPFEAFF.

This clonotype was picked up many times. The chain carries TRBV9 and TRBJ1-4, with 7 bases fitting TRBD1. V lost 3 bases to trimming and J lost 7 bases; unmatched junction nucleotides: 9. This CDR3 is 15 amino acids long. Germline loops: CDR1 SGDLS, CDR2 YYNGEE. The CDR3 DNA reads as TGTGCCAGCAGCGCAGGGGGGAATCCAGGTGAAAAACTGTTTTTT. Translating it yields CASSAGGNPGEKLFF.

This clonotype was picked up many times. V gene TRBV12-3 or TRBV12-4 combines with J gene TRBJ2-3; D possibly corresponds to TRBD2 (6 bases). The CDR3 covers 12 residues. The V end was cut by 3 bases, the J end by 8 bases, with 9 bases between. The CDR3 protein is CASSLGGITQYF. CDR3 sequence (DNA): TGTGCCAGCAGTTTGGGGGGAATTACGCAGTATTTT.

This clonotype was seen many times. The chain combines TRBV11-2 with TRBJ2-7, with D hard to call. Trimming took 1 base from V and 2 from J, leaving 9 bases between them. CDR3 length: 14 residues. Germline values: CDR1 SGHAT, CDR2 FQNNGV. The CDR3 DNA is TGTGCCAGCAGCTTAGTAGATGCCACCTACGAGCAGTACTTC. It codes for CASSLVDATYEQYF.

This clonotype was seen ten or more times. This chain joins TRBV20-1 and TRBJ2-5; the match to TRBD2 covers 10 bases. The CDR3 covers 15 residues. Losses at the gene ends were 3 bases for V and 1 base for J; bases not matched to a gene: 5. The germline V gene has CDR1 DFQATT and CDR2 SNEGSKA (reference sequence). CDR3 amino acids: CSASWLAGAQETQYF. The CDR3 coding sequence is TGCAGTGCTAGTTGGCTAGCGGGGGCCCAAGAGACCCAGTACTTC.

The table lists this clonotype with a count of one. The chain has TRBV12-3 or TRBV12-4 and TRBJ2-3; perhaps D is TRBD1 or TRBD2 (5 bases each). The length of the CDR3 is 16 residues. V lost 3 bases and J lost 4, with 17 bases in between. CDR3 residues: CASSLVAGSGADTQYF. The CDR3 nucleotides read TGTGCCAGCAGTTTGGTGGCAGGGAGTGGAGCAGATACGCAGTATTTT.

This clonotype has more than one count but fewer than ten. One end of the junction is discordant with germline, which a read error may explain. The chain joins TRBV12-3 or TRBV12-4 to TRBJ1-4; the match to TRBD1 covers 11 bases. The CDR3 covers 15 residues. The chain's CDR3 is CASSFAGTGGEKRFF. The DNA of the CDR3 is TGTGCCAGCAGTTTCGCCGGGACAGGGGGAGAAAAACGGTTTTTT.

The table lists this clonotype with a few counts. Germline is not matched at one junction end, which may reflect a read error. The chain joins TRBV5-1 to TRBJ1-4; D possibly corresponds to TRBD1 (6 bases). The CDR3 runs to 16 residues. The germline V gene encodes CDR1 SGHRS and CDR2 YFSETQ. The CDR3 region has the DNA TGCGCCAGCAGCTTGCAACCACAGGGATCTAATGAAAAACGGTTTTTT. This codes for CASSLQPQGSNEKRFF. The full variable domain, completed using reference TRBV5-1 and TRBJ1-4, is KAGVTQTPRYLIKTRGQQVTLSCSPISGHRSVSWYQQTPGQGLQFLFEYFSETQRNKGNFPGRFSGRQFSNSRSEMNVSTLELGDSALYLCASSLQPQGSNEKRFFGSGTQLSVL.

The chain recombines TRBV5-1 with TRBJ1-4; D gene unclear. Germline CDR1 SGHRS, CDR2 YFSETQ. The CDR3 is made up of 14 amino acids. Trimming took off 6 bases at V and 8 bases at J, with 17 bases between the two ends. Here the CDR3 reads CASTSEAGSEKLFF. In nucleotides, the CDR3 is TGCGCCAGCACCTCCGAGGCAGGCTCAGAAAAACTGTTTTTT.

The chain employs TRBV18 and TRBJ1-1, with TRBD1 as a possible D gene (5 bases). The CDR3 is 14 amino acids. V gave up 2 bases and J gave up 1 base, with 8 bases separating them. Germline values: CDR1 KGHSH, CDR2 LQKENI. CDR3 in amino acids: CASSPGGANTEAFF. DNA for the CDR3: TGTGCCAGCTCACCAGGGGGAGCGAACACTGAAGCTTTCTTT.

The chain has TRBV27 and TRBJ1-6, with 7 nucleotides matching TRBD1. After removal of 6 bases from V and 9 bases from J, the junction contained 11 bases not matched to a gene. This CDR3 has 15 amino acids. Germline V lookup: CDR1 MNHEY, CDR2 SMNVEV (reference sequence). The CDR3 protein is CASRWLTGTFSPLHF. CDR3 DNA: TGTGCCAGCAGATGGTTGACAGGGACTTTTTCACCCCTCCACTTT.